This T cell receptor beta chain appears in the sequencing data of a study of beta chain features in type 1 diabetes. In this sample, this clone turned up a few times. V shed 5 bases and J shed 13 bases, with 14 bases lying between them. Germline lookup yields CDR1 SGHTA and CDR2 FQGNSA. CDR3 length equals 11 residues. Every isolated RNA sample was fully reverse transcribed, so sequencing captured expressed TCRB transcripts. The average read count of naive, central memory and regulatory T cell samples was about 3.57 million. The table came from immunoSEQ multiplex PCR; TCRdb's copy has only in-frame clones and leaves some out. The sample lists about 620,000 clones, 15% seen once, with about 0.086% in the top ten.

This TCR was sampled from a man between 18 and 29 years old in good health. The specimen was naive CD4+ T cells from blood. The chain links TRBV7-2 to TRBJ1-2; TRBD1 is a possible D gene (5 bases). This CDR3 is CASSPGGTFTF. In DNA, the CDR3 is TGTGCCAGCAGCCCAGGCGGGACTTTCACCTTC.